The entry that follows covers one T cell receptor beta chain sequence. Antigen unknown. Profiled with immunoSEQ multiplex PCR; TCRdb holds only in-frame clones, not every one. The sample includes over 100,000 clones, approximately 86% of them seen just once. The CDR3 length is 16 residues. V lost 2 bases to trimming and J lost 0 bases; unmatched junction nucleotides: 0. Germline CDR1 LGHNT, CDR2 FRNRAP. These data originate in a study of T cell responses to AZD1222 COVID-19 vaccine. Whole-study results and caveats: Following two doses of AZD1222, Spike-specific TCR breadth and depth rose. Baseline seropositives among AZD1222 recipients totaled only 5 or 6. Females made up more of the donors, who were largely white British, and clonal diversity may have come out too low. All repertoire sampling was performed exclusively after the peak T cell response.

The TCR was taken from an adult in good health. The genes are TRBV12-5 and TRBJ2-6, with 8 nucleotides matching TRBD1. Sequenced material: peripheral blood, taken on day 0 of MenACWY control vaccination. The CDR3 protein is CASGLTGGSGANVLTF. In nucleotides, the CDR3 is TGTGCTAGTGGTTTGACAGGGGGCTCTGGGGCCAACGTCCTGACTTTC.